This entry is about one T cell receptor beta chain. Its antigen is unidentified. PCR employed 60 Vbeta and 13 Jbeta primers. Clones were sequenced by immunoSEQ multiplex PCR, and TCRdb holds only the in-frame ones, with some missing. The sample holds roughly 96,000 clones, about four fifths seen once. The sample originates from a study of cytomegalovirus exposure and HLA in healthy donors. General study findings and limits: Later work showed greater clonal expansion in HLA-associated TCR beta chains than in equally common others.

In germline, CDR1 is MNHEY, CDR2 SVGAGI. The CDR3 has 14 residues. Trimming took 0 bases from V and 9 from J, leaving 14 bases between them. The genes are TRBV6-5 and TRBJ2-5; D call uncertain. The sequence came from an older woman in good health and CMV-seropositive. The sequenced material came from PBMCs. CDR3 bases: TGTGCCAGCAGTTACTCTTGGCCAGGTCGGCCCCAGTACTTC. This gives the protein CASSYSWPGRPQYF.